The present entry profiles one T cell receptor beta chain with its context. The data were taken from a study of response to subunit inactivated influenza vaccine. Trimming cost V 3 bases and J 4 bases, with 13 bases left between them. In germline, CDR1 is KGHSH, CDR2 LQKENI. CDR3 length equals 16 residues. TCRdb redid the calling of the RT-PCR reads with MiXCR, one entry per CDR3 protein. The sample has roughly 190,000 distinct CDR3 sequences, approximately 15% seen once. The rearrangement uses TRBV18 and TRBJ2-6; weak D call: TRBD1 (6 bases). Here the sequenced sample was CD8+ T cells sorted from PBMCs, taken 5 days after vaccination. This clonotype was obtained from a man aged 45-60 years who received an inactivated influenza vaccine. The CDR3 region has the DNA TGTGCCAGCTCACCTGACAGGTTCGCCGGGGCCAACGTCCTGACTTTC. This encodes CASSPDRFAGANVLTF. The whole variable domain, remainder taken from reference TRBV18 and TRBJ2-6, is NAGVMQNPRHLVRRRGQEARLRCSPMKGHSHVYWYRQLPEEGLKFMVYLQKENIIDESGMPKERFSAEFPKEGPSILRIQQVVRGDSAAYFCASSPDRFAGANVLTFGAGSRLTVL.